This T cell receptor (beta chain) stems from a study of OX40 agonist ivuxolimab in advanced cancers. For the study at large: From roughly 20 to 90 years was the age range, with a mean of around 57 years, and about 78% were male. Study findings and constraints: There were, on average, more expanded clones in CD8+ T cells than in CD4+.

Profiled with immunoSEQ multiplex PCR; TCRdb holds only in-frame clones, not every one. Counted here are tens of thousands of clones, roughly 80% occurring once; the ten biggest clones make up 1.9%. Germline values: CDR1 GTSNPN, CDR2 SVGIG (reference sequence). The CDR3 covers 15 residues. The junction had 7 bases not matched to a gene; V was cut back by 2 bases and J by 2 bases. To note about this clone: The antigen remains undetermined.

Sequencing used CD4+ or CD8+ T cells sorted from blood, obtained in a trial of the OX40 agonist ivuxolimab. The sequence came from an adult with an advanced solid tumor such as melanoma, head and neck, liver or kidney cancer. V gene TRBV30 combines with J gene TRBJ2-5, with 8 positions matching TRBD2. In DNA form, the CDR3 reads TGTGCCTGGAGTATACCCGGGACTAGTCAAGAGACCCAGTACTTC. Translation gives CAWSIPGTSQETQYF.